A single TCR beta chain is shown here with its context. What it binds is unknown. The method was immunoSEQ multiplex PCR; TCRdb's version includes in-frame clones alone and lacks a portion of them. The profile shows fewer than 90,000 clones, around 83% of them singletons. Germline-derived CDR1 and CDR2 are MNHEY and SVGAGI. The CDR3 length is 14 residues. The germline V and J ends were trimmed by 2 bases and 4 bases, with 12 bases remaining between them. This sample is part of a study of cytotoxic CD8 clonotypes in ibrutinib-treated CLL. Study outcomes and limitations: Baseline values of clonality outstripped age-matched healthy donors and followed circulating CD8+ T-cell counts.

The chain recombines TRBV6-5 with TRBJ2-7, with D perhaps matching TRBD1 (5 bases). The sample was PBMCs, taken before ibrutinib treatment. This clonotype was sampled from a human donor with chronic lymphocytic leukemia. CDR3 nucleotide sequence: TGTGCCAGCAGTTACAGGGGCAGGATTTACGAGCAGTACTTC. It encodes CASSYRGRIYEQYF.